These 22 T cell receptor beta chains share one sample of origin, sequenced in a study of blood T cell repertoires in COVID-19 (dated by TCRdb to 2020 to 2021). The library was generated by the immunoSEQ multiplex PCR assay. Here the immuneACCESS table is served through TCRdb, limited to in-frame sequences with V and J called. Missing clones are a known gap in these copies; in checked studies unresolved V genes cover under half, and the rest lacks a known reason. In all, the sample holds nearly 350,000 clones, and less than 90% of those were seen once. The top ten clonotypes cover under 1.3% of the sample. The source material was PBMCs or T cells enriched from blood (not recorded which). All receptors come from a woman in her 30s who had recovered from COVID-19.

The CDR3 reads CATSDTGVGTGELFF. The CDR3 nucleotides read TGTGCCACCAGTGATACCGGGGTGGGAACCGGGGAGCTGTTTTTT. The J gene is TRBJ2-2, the V gene TRBV24-1; possible D gene TRBD2, 5 bases. Germline CDR1 reads KGHDR; CDR2 reads SFDVKD. Trimming took 3 bases from V and 5 from J, leaving 12 bases between them. The length of the CDR3 is 15 residues.

Written as DNA, the CDR3 is TGTGCCAGCAGTAGGGGGACAGATGTAGCTACGCAGTATTTT. It codes for CASSRGTDVATQYF. The V call is TRBV5-4, the J call TRBJ2-3; TRBD1 matches at 7 bases. Germline V gives CDR1 SGHNT, CDR2 YYREEE (reference sequence). With 5 bases clipped from V and 8 bases from J, the junction kept 11 bases outside the gene matches. The CDR3 runs to 14 residues.

This clone came up a few times. The chain joins TRBV5-4 to TRBJ1-1; 7 bases map to TRBD1. Per the germline V gene, CDR1 is SGHNT and CDR2 is YYREEE (reference sequence). V shed 3 bases, J shed 1 base, and the junction held 3 bases outside the gene matches. This CDR3 has 14 amino acids. The CDR3 DNA sequence: TGTGCCAGCAGCTCGACAGGGTCGAACACTGAAGCTTTCTTT. Translated: CASSSTGSNTEAFF.

V gene TRBV5-1 combines with J gene TRBJ2-6; weak D call: TRBD1 (6 bases). The V and J ends lost 3 bases and 4 bases respectively, with 23 bases between them. The germline V gene has CDR1 SGHRS and CDR2 YFSETQ. There are 19 residues in the CDR3. DNA of the CDR3: TGCGCCAGCAGCTCGGAACAGGGTTACCAGTTTAAAGGGGCCAACGTCCTGACTTTC. This encodes CASSSEQGYQFKGANVLTF. Filled out from reference TRBV5-1 and TRBJ2-6, the complete variable domain reads KAGVTQTPRYLIKTRGQQVTLSCSPISGHRSVSWYQQTPGQGLQFLFEYFSETQRNKGNFPGRFSGRQFSNSRSEMNVSTLELGDSALYLCASSSEQGYQFKGANVLTFGAGSRLTVL.

The chain combines TRBV6-5 with TRBJ1-5, with D hard to call. The CDR3 has 14 amino acids. With 2 bases removed from V and 9 bases from J, the gap between germline ends came to 14 bases. Germline values: CDR1 MNHEY, CDR2 SVGAGI. DNA of the CDR3: TGTGCCAGCAGTTACGGACTGGGCCGTAGGCCCCAGCATTTT. Its translation: CASSYGLGRRPQHF.

CDR3 region: CASSLGTGGTHGYTF. The DNA of the CDR3 is TGTGCCAGCAGTTTAGGGACAGGGGGCACGCATGGCTACACCTTC. The chain links TRBV28 to TRBJ1-2, with 12 bases fitting TRBD1. The V gene's germline CDR1 is MDHEN and CDR2 SYDVKM. Losses at the gene ends were 2 bases for V and 6 bases for J; bases not matched to a gene: 4. This CDR3 region has 15 residues.

This clone turned up a few times. CDR3 DNA: TGTGCCAGCAGCTTTGGCTTCACCTACGAGCAGTACTTC. Translated: CASSFGFTYEQYF. This sequence joins TRBV7-2 and TRBJ2-7; no clear D. The CDR3 totals 13 residues. The V and J ends lost 3 bases and 2 bases respectively, with 8 bases between them. Germline CDR1 and CDR2: SGHTA and FQGNSA.

V is TRBV28 and J is TRBJ1-3; D call uncertain. Germline CDR1 reads MDHEN; CDR2 reads SYDVKM. The V end lost 7 bases, the J end lost 0 bases, and 10 bases lay between the germline ends. The CDR3 runs to 14 residues. The CDR3 reads CASKARLSGNTIYF. In DNA form, the CDR3 reads TGTGCCAGCAAGGCCAGACTCTCTGGAAACACCATATATTTT.

The V call is TRBV5-1, the J call TRBJ2-1; 10 nucleotides align to TRBD1. CDR1 and CDR2 (germline): SGHRS, YFSETQ. The V gene end was trimmed by 0 bases and the J gene end by 9 bases; junction bases not matched to a gene: 3. This CDR3 spans 14 amino acids. CDR3 DNA sequence: TGCGCCAGCAGCTTGGGACAGGGGGCGAGTGAGCAGTTCTTC. Translated, it gives CASSLGQGASEQFF.

V and J are TRBV7-8 and TRBJ1-4; 8 nucleotides agree with TRBD1. V trimming: 1 base; J trimming: 7 bases; junction bases outside the gene matches: 5. This CDR3 is built from 15 residues. CDR1 and CDR2 from the germline V gene are SGHVS and FQNEAQ. The CDR3 DNA follows: TGTGCCAGCAGCTTAGGCAGGGGGCAGGGTGAAAAACTGTTTTTT. Residues: CASSLGRGQGEKLFF.

In its sample, this clone was seen a few times. The J gene is TRBJ2-1, the V gene TRBV5-4; 9 positions match TRBD2. Germline trimming cut 6 bases from V and 6 bases from J; bases unmatched to any gene: 16. The germline V gene has CDR1 SGHNT and CDR2 YYREEE (reference sequence). CDR3 length: 17 amino acids. CDR3 residues: CASTRGSSGAGFNEQFF. The CDR3 region has the DNA TGTGCCAGCACCAGAGGGTCTAGCGGGGCGGGTTTCAATGAGCAGTTCTTC.

The rearrangement joins TRBV20-1 to TRBJ1-2, with D perhaps matching TRBD1 (6 bases). This CDR3 has 12 amino acids. CDR1 and CDR2 (germline): DFQATT, SNEGSKA (reference sequence). V gave up 3 bases and J gave up 6 bases, with 11 bases separating them. For the CDR3, the DNA is TGCAGTGCTAGTAGGGCAGGGGATGGCTACACCTTC. This codes for CSASRAGDGYTF.

The chain carries TRBV18 and TRBJ1-4, with TRBD1 matching over 7 bases. V was clipped by 0 bases and J by 8 bases; unmatched bases: 6. Germline CDR1 reads KGHSH; CDR2 reads LQKENI. This CDR3 contains 15 residues. CDR3 sequence (DNA): TGTGCCAGCTCACCACCGGGACAGCGGGAGGAAAAACTGTTTTTT. This sequence encodes CASSPPGQREEKLFF.

This chain connects TRBV12-3 or TRBV12-4 to TRBJ1-2; 7 nucleotides align to TRBD1. This CDR3 is built from 12 residues. Losses at the gene ends were 5 bases for V and 7 bases for J; bases not matched to a gene: 4. CDR3 bases: TGTGCCAGCAGTCCCGGGACAGTTGGCTACACCTTC. It is translated as CASSPGTVGYTF.

This rearrangement joins TRBV6-5 to TRBJ2-5, with TRBD1 identical over 7 bases. Germline CDR1 is MNHEY and CDR2 is SVGAGI. The ends lost 5 bases at V and 4 bases at J; junction bases unmatched: 4. This CDR3 has 13 amino acids. CDR3 coding DNA: TGTGCCAGCAGTCCGGGGACAGCAGAGACCCAGTACTTC. Protein sequence: CASSPGTAETQYF.

The rearrangement joins TRBV14 to TRBJ2-3; 8 bases are a match to TRBD2. Trimming cost V 6 bases and J 4 bases; bases outside gene matches: 3. From germline, CDR1 is SGHDN and CDR2 FVKESK. The CDR3 spans 13 residues. The CDR3 spells CASRTGGPDTQYF. The CDR3 DNA sequence: TGTGCCAGCAGGACGGGGGGGCCAGATACGCAGTATTTT.

This clone was recorded once. The chain carries TRBV28 and TRBJ1-2; 9 nucleotides agree with TRBD1. CDR3 length: 13 amino acids. Germline loops: CDR1 MDHEN, CDR2 SYDVKM. The V and J ends lost 6 bases and 8 bases, in that order; junction bases with no gene match: 7. The CDR3 region has the DNA TGTGCCAGCAGCACATGGGACAGGGAGGGCTACACCTTC. It translates to CASSTWDREGYTF.

This chain joins TRBV19 and TRBJ2-2; TRBD1 might be the D (6 bases). CDR3 size: 16 residues. Germline assignment: CDR1 LNHDA and CDR2 SQIVND (reference sequence). Deletions cut 1 base from V and 3 bases from J, with 12 bases between. The CDR3 DNA reads TGTGCCAGTAGTATAGGTGCAGGGGCCCACACCGGGGAGCTGTTTTTT. This translates into CASSIGAGAHTGELFF.

The V and J genes are TRBV4-1 and TRBJ1-1; TRBD1 aligns across 8 bases. With 1 base clipped from V and 6 bases from J, the junction kept 7 bases outside the gene matches. There are 15 residues in the CDR3. Germline CDR1 reads MGHRA; CDR2 reads YSYEKL. CDR3 coding DNA: TGCGCCAGCAGCCAAGGCAGGGGGCGAGCCGCTGAAGCTTTCTTT. Protein product: CASSQGRGRAAEAFF.

This chain connects TRBV30 to TRBJ1-6; 7 bases line up with TRBD1. The CDR3 totals 16 residues. CDR1 and CDR2 (germline): GTSNPN, SVGIG (reference sequence). Unmatched junction bases numbered 8, after V lost 1 base and J lost 5 bases. In nucleotides, the CDR3 is TGTGCCTGGAGTGGGGTAGCCGGGACAGATAATTCACCCCTCCACTTT. This gives the protein CAWSGVAGTDNSPLHF.

The chain uses TRBV5-8 and TRBJ2-1, with D hard to call. CDR1 SGHTS and CDR2 YDEGEE come from the germline V gene. Trimming removed 2 bases at V and 2 bases at J, with 5 bases between. CDR3 length: 13 amino acids. CDR3 DNA: TGTGCCAGCAGCTTCGGTACCTACAATGAGCAGTTCTTC. Translation gives CASSFGTYNEQFF.

Here the CDR3 reads CASSPSTGSNTEAFF. CDR3 in DNA: TGTGCCAGCAGTCCCTCGACAGGATCGAACACTGAAGCTTTCTTT. The chain employs TRBV28 and TRBJ1-1; D possibly corresponds to TRBD1 (6 bases). V was pared by 5 bases and J by 1 base, with 14 bases between. The germline gives CDR1 MDHEN, CDR2 SYDVKM. The CDR3 has 15 amino acids.